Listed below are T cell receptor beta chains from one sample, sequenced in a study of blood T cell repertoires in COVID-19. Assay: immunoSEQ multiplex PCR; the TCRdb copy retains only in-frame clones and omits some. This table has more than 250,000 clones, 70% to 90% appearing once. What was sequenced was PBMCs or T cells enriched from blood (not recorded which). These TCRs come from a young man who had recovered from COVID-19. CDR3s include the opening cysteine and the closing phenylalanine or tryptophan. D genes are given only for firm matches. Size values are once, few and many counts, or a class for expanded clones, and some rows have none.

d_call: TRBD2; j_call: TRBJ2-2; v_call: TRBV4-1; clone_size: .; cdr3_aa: CASSQGPPAGVGTGELFF; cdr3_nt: TGCGCCAGCAGCCAAGGTCCCCCAGCGGGGGTCGGCACCGGGGAGCTGTTTTTT
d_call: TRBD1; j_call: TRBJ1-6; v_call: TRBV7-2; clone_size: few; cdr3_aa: CASSFLVGTGYNSPLHF; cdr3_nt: TGTGCCAGCAGCTTTCTGGTAGGGACAGGGTATAATTCACCCCTCCACTTT
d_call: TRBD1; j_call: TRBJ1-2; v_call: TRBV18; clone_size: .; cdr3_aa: CASSPDRVIANYGYTF; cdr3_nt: TGTGCCAGCTCACCCGACAGGGTGATCGCTAACTATGGCTACACCTTC
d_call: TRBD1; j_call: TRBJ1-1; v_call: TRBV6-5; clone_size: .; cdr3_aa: CASRAPGQGLTEAFF; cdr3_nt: TGTGCCAGCAGAGCGCCCGGACAGGGGCTCACTGAAGCTTTCTTT
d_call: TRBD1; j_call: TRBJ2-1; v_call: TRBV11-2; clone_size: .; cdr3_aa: CASSPGTEEYNEQFF; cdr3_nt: TGTGCCAGCAGCCCCGGGACAGAAGAGTACAATGAGCAGTTCTTC
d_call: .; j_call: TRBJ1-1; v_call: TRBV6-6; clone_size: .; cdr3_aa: CASSLDSLNTEAFF; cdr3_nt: TGTGCCAGCAGCCTAGACAGCTTGAACACTGAAGCTTTCTTT
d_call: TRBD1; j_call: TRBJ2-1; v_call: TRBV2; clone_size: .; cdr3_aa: CASNPGQGVHEQFF; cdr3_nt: TGTGCCAGCAATCCGGGACAGGGTGTTCATGAGCAGTTCTTC
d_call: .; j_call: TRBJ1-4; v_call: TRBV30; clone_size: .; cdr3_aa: CAWSEGIRGEKLFF; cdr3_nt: TGTGCCTGGAGTGAAGGCATTAGGGGTGAAAAACTGTTTTTT
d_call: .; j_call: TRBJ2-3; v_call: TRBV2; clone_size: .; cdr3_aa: CASSAWGPGDTQYF; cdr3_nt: TGTGCCAGCAGTGCGTGGGGGCCTGGAGATACGCAGTATTTT
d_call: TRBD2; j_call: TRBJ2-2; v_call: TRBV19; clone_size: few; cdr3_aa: CASSKSGGYTGELFF; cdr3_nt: TGTGCCAGTAGTAAATCGGGAGGTTACACCGGGGAGCTGTTTTTT
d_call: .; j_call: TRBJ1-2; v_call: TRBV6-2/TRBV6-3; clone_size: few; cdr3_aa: CASSRTSYGYTF; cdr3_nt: TGTGCCAGCAGTCGAACTTCCTATGGCTACACCTTC
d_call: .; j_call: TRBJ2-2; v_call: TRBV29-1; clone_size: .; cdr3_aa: CSVLSDTGELFF; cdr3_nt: TGCAGCGTTTTGTCGGACACCGGGGAGCTGTTTTTT
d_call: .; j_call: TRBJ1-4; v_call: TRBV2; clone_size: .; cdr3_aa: CASRSNSGGKLFF; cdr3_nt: TGTGCCAGCAGAAGTAACAGTGGAGGAAAACTGTTTTTT
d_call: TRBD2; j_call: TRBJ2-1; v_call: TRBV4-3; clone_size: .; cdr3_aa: CASSQVYLAGASEAAYNEQFF; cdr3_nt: TGCGCCAGCAGCCAAGTTTATCTAGCGGGCGCTTCGGAGGCGGCCTACAATGAGCAGTTCTTC
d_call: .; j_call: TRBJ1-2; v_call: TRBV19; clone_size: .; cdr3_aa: CASSLASLGTNYGYTF; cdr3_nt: TGTGCCAGTAGCTTGGCTTCCCTAGGGACAAACTATGGCTACACCTTC
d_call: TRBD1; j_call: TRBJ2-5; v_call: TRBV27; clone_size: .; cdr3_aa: CASSLRTGGGGAREETQYF; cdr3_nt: TGTGCCAGCAGTCTCAGGACAGGGGGCGGAGGGGCGAGAGAAGAGACCCAGTACTTC
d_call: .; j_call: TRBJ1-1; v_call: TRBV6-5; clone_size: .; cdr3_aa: CASRHLSNTEAFF; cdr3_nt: TGTGCCAGCAGGCACTTATCGAACACTGAAGCTTTCTTT
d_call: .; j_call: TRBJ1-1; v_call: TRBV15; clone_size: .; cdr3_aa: CATSRDSTGRGKPEAFF; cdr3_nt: TGTGCCACCAGCAGAGATTCCACAGGGAGGGGTAAGCCTGAAGCTTTCTTT
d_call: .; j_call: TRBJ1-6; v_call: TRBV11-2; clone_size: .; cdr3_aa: CASSYDLLGDSPLHF; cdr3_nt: TGTGCCAGCAGCTACGACTTGCTTGGAGACTCACCCCTCCACTTT
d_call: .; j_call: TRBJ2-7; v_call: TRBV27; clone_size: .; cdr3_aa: CASSLTGSYEQYF; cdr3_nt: TGTGCCAGCAGTTTAACGGGCTCCTACGAGCAGTACTTC
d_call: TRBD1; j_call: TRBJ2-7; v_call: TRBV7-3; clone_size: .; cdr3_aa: CASSRTGGGEQYF; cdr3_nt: TGTGCCAGCAGCCGGACAGGGGGCGGCGAGCAGTACTTC
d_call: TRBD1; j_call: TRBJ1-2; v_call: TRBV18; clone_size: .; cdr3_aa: CASSPDRTNYGYTF; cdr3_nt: TGTGCCAGCTCACCGGACAGGACTAACTATGGCTACACCTTC
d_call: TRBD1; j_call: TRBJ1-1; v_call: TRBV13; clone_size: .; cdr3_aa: CASSLGTGITEAFF; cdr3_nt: TGTGCCAGCAGCTTAGGGACAGGGATCACTGAAGCTTTCTTT
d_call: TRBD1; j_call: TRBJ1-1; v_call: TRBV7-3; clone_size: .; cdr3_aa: CASSQRGLDTEAFF; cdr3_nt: TGTGCCAGCAGCCAGAGGGGGCTGGACACTGAAGCTTTCTTT
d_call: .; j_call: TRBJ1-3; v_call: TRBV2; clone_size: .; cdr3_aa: CASSDSRDTIYF; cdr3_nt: TGTGCCAGCAGTGACTCTAGAGACACCATATATTTT
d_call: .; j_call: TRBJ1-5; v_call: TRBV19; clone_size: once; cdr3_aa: CASTSGTGYSNQPQHF; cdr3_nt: TGTGCCAGTACAAGCGGGACCGGCTATAGCAATCAGCCCCAGCATTTT
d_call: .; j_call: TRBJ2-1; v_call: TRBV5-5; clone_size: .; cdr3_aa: CASSLRQNSYNEQFF; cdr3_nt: TGTGCCAGCAGCTTGAGACAGAACTCCTACAATGAGCAGTTCTTC
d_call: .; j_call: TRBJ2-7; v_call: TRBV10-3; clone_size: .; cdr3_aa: CAISDRQAPLGEQYF; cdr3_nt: TGTGCCATCAGTGACCGACAGGCCCCCCTTGGGGAGCAGTACTTC
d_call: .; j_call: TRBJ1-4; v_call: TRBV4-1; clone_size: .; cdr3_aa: CASSQGGLLQNEKLFF; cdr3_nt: TGCGCCAGCAGCCAAGGGGGACTTCTTCAGAATGAAAAACTGTTTTTT
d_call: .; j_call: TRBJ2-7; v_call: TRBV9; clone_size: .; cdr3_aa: CASSVAGDSTREQYF; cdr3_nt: TGTGCCAGCAGCGTAGCTGGCGACAGTACCCGCGAGCAGTACTTC
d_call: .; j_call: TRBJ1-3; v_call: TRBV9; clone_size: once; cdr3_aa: CASSVDSLSGNTIYF; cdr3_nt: TGTGCCAGCAGCGTAGACAGCCTCTCTGGAAACACCATATATTTT
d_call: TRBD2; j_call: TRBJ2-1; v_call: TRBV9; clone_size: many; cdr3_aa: CASSDSTSGTYNEQFF; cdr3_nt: TGTGCCAGCAGTGACTCTACTAGCGGGACCTACAATGAGCAGTTCTTC
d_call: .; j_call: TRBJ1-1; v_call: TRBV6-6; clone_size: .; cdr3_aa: CASSILTGLLSPEAFF; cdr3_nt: TGTGCCAGCAGTATCCTTACAGGGCTTCTCTCCCCTGAAGCTTTCTTT
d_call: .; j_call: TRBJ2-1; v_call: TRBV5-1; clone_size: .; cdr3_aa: CASSLEYEQFF; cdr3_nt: TGCGCCAGCAGCTTAGAGTATGAGCAGTTCTTC
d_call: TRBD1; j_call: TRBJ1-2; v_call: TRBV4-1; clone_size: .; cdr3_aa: CASSRTGGQYGYTF; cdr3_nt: TGCGCCAGCAGTCGAACAGGGGGCCAGTATGGCTACACCTTC
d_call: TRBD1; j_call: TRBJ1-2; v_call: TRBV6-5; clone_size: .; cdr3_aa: CASRGGSDYGYTF; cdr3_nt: TGTGCCAGCAGAGGGGGCTCGGACTATGGCTACACCTTC
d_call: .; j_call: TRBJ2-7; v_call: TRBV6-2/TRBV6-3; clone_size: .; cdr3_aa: CASSYLTRVSSYEQYF; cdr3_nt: TGTGCCAGCAGTTACCTCACGAGGGTGAGCTCCTACGAGCAGTACTTC
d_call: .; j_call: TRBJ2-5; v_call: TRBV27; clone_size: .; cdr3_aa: CASSLSQVLGETQYF; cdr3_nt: TGTGCCAGCAGTTTATCACAGGTCCTGGGAGAGACCCAGTACTTC
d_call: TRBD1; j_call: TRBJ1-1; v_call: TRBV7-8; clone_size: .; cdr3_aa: CASSVRTGAGISIEAFF; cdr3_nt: TGTGCCAGCAGCGTCAGAACAGGGGCGGGAATATCGATTGAAGCTTTCTTT
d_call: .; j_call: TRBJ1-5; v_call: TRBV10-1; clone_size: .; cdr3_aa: CASSKGLNQPQHF; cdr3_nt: TGCGCCAGCAGCAAGGGGCTTAATCAGCCCCAGCATTTT
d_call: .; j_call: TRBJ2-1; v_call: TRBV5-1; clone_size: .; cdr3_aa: CASSRTGRDNEQFF; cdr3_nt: TGCGCCAGCAGCAGGACAGGGAGGGACAATGAGCAGTTCTTC
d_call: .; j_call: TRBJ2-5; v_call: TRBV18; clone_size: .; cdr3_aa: CASSPGLSETQYF; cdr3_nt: TGTGCCAGCTCACCAGGCCTTTCGGAGACCCAGTACTTC
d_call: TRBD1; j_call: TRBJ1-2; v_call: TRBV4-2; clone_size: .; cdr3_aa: CASSPGTGDGGYTF; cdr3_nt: TGTGCCAGCAGCCCCGGGACAGGGGATGGCGGCTACACCTTC
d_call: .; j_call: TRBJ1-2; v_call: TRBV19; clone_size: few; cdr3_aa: CASSLYGGDYGYTF; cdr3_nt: TGTGCCAGTAGCCTCTATGGAGGGGACTATGGCTACACCTTC
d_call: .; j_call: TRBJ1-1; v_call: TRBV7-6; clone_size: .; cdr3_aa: CASSRLRDTEAFF; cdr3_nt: TGTGCCAGCAGCCGCCTGAGGGACACTGAAGCTTTCTTT
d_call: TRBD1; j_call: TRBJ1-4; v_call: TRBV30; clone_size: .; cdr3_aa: CAWSVSAGGNEKLFF; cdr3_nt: TGTGCCTGGAGTGTATCGGCAGGGGGGAATGAAAAACTGTTTTTT
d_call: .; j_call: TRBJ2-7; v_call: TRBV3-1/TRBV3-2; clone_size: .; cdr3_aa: CASSQAAGEQYF; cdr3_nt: TGTGCCAGCAGCCAAGCAGCGGGCGAGCAGTACTTC
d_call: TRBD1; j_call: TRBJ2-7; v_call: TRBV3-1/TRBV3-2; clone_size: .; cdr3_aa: CASSQSGQGAHEQYF; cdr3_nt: TGTGCCAGCAGCCAATCGGGACAGGGGGCCCACGAGCAGTACTTC